A selection of T cell receptor beta chains follows, all from one sample in a study of shared clonotypes between healthy human individuals. Assay: immunoSEQ multiplex PCR; the TCRdb copy retains only in-frame clones and omits some. The sample shows millions of clones, approximately 94% of them seen only once. Sequencing used naive CD8+ T cells sorted from blood. These receptors were obtained from a man younger than 35 in good health. The CDR3 runs from the conserved cysteine through the conserved F or W. D genes are given only for firm matches. Not every row has a clone size; where given, it reads once, few, many or a size class.

NA | TRBJ2-5 | TRBV7-6 | NA | CASSREAEETQYF | TGTGCCAGCAGCCGGGAAGCTGAAGAGACCCAGTACTTC
NA | TRBJ2-1 | TRBV7-6 | NA | CASSEEHSLGYYNEQFF | TGTGCCAGCAGCGAAGAGCACAGCCTGGGGTACTACAATGAGCAGTTCTTC
TRBD2 | TRBJ2-5 | TRBV7-2 | NA | CASSLGQASGRRETQYF | TGTGCCAGCAGCTTAGGGCAGGCTAGCGGGAGGAGGGAGACCCAGTACTTC
NA | TRBJ1-1 | TRBV7-9 | NA | CASSSEENTEAFF | TGTGCCAGCAGCTCCGAGGAGAACACTGAAGCTTTCTTT
NA | TRBJ2-2 | TRBV11-2 | NA | CASSPLRTVLTGELFF | TGTGCCAGCAGCCCGCTTAGGACAGTATTGACCGGGGAGCTGTTTTTT
NA | TRBJ1-1 | TRBV25-1 | NA | CASSATGEAFF | TGTGCCAGCAGTGCGACAGGCGAAGCTTTCTTT
NA | TRBJ2-2 | TRBV11-2 | NA | CASSLVGPGELFF | TGTGCCAGCTCTCTGGTGGGGCCCGGGGAGCTGTTTTTT
NA | TRBJ2-7 | TRBV28 | NA | CASSFRQGLSYEQYF | TGTGCCAGCAGTTTCAGGCAGGGCCTCTCCTACGAGCAGTACTTC
NA | TRBJ2-7 | TRBV7-9 | NA | CASSPGGRDGIYEQYF | TGTGCCAGCAGCCCCGGTGGCCGGGACGGAATCTACGAGCAGTACTTC
NA | TRBJ2-2 | TRBV28 | NA | CATLSYLWNTGELFF | TGTGCCACCTTGTCTTATTTGTGGAACACCGGGGAGCTGTTTTTT
TRBD2 | TRBJ2-2 | TRBV18 | NA | CASFPTSGSWSNTGELFF | TGTGCCAGCTTCCCGACTAGCGGGAGTTGGTCGAACACCGGGGAGCTGTTTTTT
NA | TRBJ2-3 | TRBV4-1 | NA | CASSSGAGTDTQYF | TGCGCCAGCAGCTCGGGGGCCGGCACAGATACGCAGTATTTT
TRBD2 | TRBJ2-1 | TRBV19 | NA | CASSISGGDNEQFF | TGTGCCAGTAGTATCAGCGGGGGGGACAATGAGCAGTTCTTC
NA | TRBJ2-2 | TRBV11-2 | NA | CASSPRFGGENTGELFF | TGTGCCAGCAGCCCCCGTTTTGGAGGCGAAAACACCGGGGAGCTGTTTTTT
NA | TRBJ2-7 | TRBV29-1 | NA | CSGFGGRTDIYEQYF | TGCAGCGGATTTGGAGGGCGAACCGACATATACGAGCAGTACTTC
TRBD2 | TRBJ2-3 | TRBV7-8 | NA | CASSLGGTSGYTDTQYF | TGTGCCAGCAGCTTAGGGGGGACTAGCGGGTACACAGATACGCAGTATTTT
NA | TRBJ1-4 | TRBV11-2 | NA | CASLRSANEKLFF | TGTGCCAGTCTGCGTTCGGCTAATGAAAAACTGTTTTTT
NA | TRBJ1-2 | TRBV11-2 | NA | CASSLIDGYGYTF | TGTGCCAGCAGCTTAATAGATGGCTATGGCTACACCTTC
NA | TRBJ2-3 | TRBV9 | few | CASSVGGTDTQYF | TGTGCCAGCAGCGTAGGGGGAACAGATACGCAGTATTTT
NA | TRBJ1-1 | TRBV30 | NA | CAWSVRWAGRRGTEAFF | TGTGCCTGGAGTGTACGCTGGGCGGGTCGCCGGGGGACTGAAGCTTTCTTT
NA | TRBJ1-5 | TRBV28 | NA | CASQVRGDSNQPQHF | TGTGCCAGCCAGGTCCGGGGCGATAGCAATCAGCCCCAGCATTTT
NA | TRBJ1-2 | TRBV27 | NA | CASSFAGSLSGYTF | TGTGCCAGCAGTTTTGCGGGGAGCCTCTCGGGCTACACCTTC
NA | TRBJ2-7 | TRBV27 | NA | CASSFRGTDNEQYF | TGTGCCAGCAGTTTCCGAGGGACGGATAACGAGCAGTACTTC
NA | TRBJ1-2 | TRBV9 | NA | CASMTQGTNYGYTF | TGTGCCAGCATGACACAGGGAACTAACTATGGCTACACCTTC
TRBD1 | TRBJ2-2 | TRBV2 | NA | CAILQGDTGELFF | TGTGCCATCCTACAGGGGGACACCGGGGAGCTGTTTTTT
NA | TRBJ2-7 | TRBV28 | NA | CASIDSIRTYEQYF | TGTGCCAGCATAGACTCTATAAGGACCTACGAGCAGTACTTC
TRBD1 | TRBJ2-5 | TRBV5-6 | NA | CASSLATGIETQYF | TGTGCCAGCAGCTTGGCGACAGGGATAGAGACCCAGTACTTC
NA | TRBJ1-6 | TRBV6-4 | NA | CASSDGSGGSPLHF | TGTGCCAGCAGTGACGGTTCTGGCGGTTCACCCCTCCACTTT
TRBD1 | TRBJ2-1 | TRBV15 | NA | CATSPRTGGSYNEQFF | TGTGCCACCAGCCCGCGGACAGGGGGATCCTACAATGAGCAGTTCTTC
NA | TRBJ2-7 | TRBV6-5 | NA | CASSPSRTTTYEQYF | TGTGCCAGCAGTCCCTCCCGGACAACGACCTACGAGCAGTACTTC
NA | TRBJ2-7 | TRBV9 | NA | CASSVTGDSLYEQYF | TGTGCCAGCAGCGTAACGGGGGATTCCCTCTACGAGCAGTACTTC
NA | TRBJ1-1 | TRBV6-6 | NA | CASSVNPGVDTEAFF | TGTGCCAGCAGTGTCAACCCCGGGGTGGACACTGAAGCTTTCTTT
NA | TRBJ2-7 | TRBV15 | NA | CATSRDLNPTEQYF | TGTGCCACCAGCAGAGATCTCAACCCTACGGAGCAGTACTTC
NA | TRBJ2-7 | TRBV5-4 | once | CASSYGFGDEQYF | TGTGCCAGCAGCTATGGGTTTGGTGACGAGCAGTACTTC
NA | TRBJ2-3 | TRBV4-1 | NA | CASSRTGTDTQYF | TGCGCCAGCAGCCGGACAGGCACAGATACGCAGTATTTT